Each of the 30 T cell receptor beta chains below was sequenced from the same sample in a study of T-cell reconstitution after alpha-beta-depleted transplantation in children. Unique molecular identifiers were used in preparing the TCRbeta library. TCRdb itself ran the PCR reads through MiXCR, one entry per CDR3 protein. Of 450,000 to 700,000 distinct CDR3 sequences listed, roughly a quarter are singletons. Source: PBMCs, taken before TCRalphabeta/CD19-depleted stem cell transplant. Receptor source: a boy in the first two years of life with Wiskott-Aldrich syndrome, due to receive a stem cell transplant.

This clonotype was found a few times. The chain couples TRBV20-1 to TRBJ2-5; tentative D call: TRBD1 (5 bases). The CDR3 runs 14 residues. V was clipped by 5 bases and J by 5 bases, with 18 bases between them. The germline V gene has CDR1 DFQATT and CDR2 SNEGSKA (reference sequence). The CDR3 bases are TGCAGTGCTCCGAAGGCGGTGGGGCTGGAGACCCAGTACTTC. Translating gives CSAPKAVGLETQYF.

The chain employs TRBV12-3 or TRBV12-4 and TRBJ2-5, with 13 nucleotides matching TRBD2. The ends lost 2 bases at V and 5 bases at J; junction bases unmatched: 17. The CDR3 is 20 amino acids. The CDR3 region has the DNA TGTGCCAGCAGTTTAAAAGGCCCCCGACTAGCGGGAGGACGATGGGAGACCCAGTACTTC. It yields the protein CASSLKGPRLAGGRWETQYF.

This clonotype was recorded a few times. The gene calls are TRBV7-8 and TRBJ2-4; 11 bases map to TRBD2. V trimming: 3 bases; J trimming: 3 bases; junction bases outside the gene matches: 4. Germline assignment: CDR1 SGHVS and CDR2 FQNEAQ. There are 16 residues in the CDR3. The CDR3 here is CASSFSLAGDKNIQYF. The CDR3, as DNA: TGTGCCAGCAGCTTCTCACTAGCGGGAGACAAAAACATTCAGTACTTC. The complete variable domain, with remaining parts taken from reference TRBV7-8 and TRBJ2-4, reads GAGVSQSPRYKVAKRGQDVALRCDPISGHVSLFWYQQALGQGPEFLTYFQNEAQLDKSGLPSDRFFAERPEGSVSTLKIQRTQQEDSAVYLCASSFSLAGDKNIQYFGAGTRLSVL.

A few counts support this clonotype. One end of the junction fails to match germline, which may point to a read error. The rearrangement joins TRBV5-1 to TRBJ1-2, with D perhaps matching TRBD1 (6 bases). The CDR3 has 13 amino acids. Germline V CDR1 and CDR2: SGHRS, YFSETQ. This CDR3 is CASSPGQTYGYTF. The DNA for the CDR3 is TGTGCCAGCAGTCCAGGACAGACTTATGGCTACACCTTC.

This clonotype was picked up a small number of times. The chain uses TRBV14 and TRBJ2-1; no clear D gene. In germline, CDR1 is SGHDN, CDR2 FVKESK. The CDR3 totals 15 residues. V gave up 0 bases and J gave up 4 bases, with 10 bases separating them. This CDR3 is CASSQDRVPYNEQFF. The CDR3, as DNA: TGTGCCAGCAGCCAAGATCGCGTCCCTTACAATGAGCAGTTCTTC.

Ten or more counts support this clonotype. The CDR3 sequence is CASSPRTSGIYEQYF. The CDR3 DNA reads as TGTGCCAGCTCACCACGGACTAGCGGGATATACGAGCAGTACTTC. The chain links TRBV18 to TRBJ2-7; TRBD2 matches 12 bases. This CDR3 region has 15 residues. V dropped 1 base and J dropped 4; count of bases not matched to a gene: 2. The germline gives CDR1 KGHSH, CDR2 LQKENI.

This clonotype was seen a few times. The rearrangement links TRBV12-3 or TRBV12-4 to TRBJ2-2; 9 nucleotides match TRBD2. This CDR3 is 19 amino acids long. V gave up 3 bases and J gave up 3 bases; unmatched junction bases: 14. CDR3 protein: CASSFPYPAGGGDTGELFF. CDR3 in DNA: TGTGCCAGCAGTTTCCCATACCCAGCGGGAGGAGGGGACACCGGGGAGCTGTTTTTT.

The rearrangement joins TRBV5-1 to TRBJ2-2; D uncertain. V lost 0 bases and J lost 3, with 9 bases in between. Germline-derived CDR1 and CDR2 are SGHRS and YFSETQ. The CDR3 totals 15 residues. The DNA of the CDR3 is TGCGCCAGCAGCTTGGCGTTACGGGACACCGGGGAGCTGTTTTTT. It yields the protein CASSLALRDTGELFF.

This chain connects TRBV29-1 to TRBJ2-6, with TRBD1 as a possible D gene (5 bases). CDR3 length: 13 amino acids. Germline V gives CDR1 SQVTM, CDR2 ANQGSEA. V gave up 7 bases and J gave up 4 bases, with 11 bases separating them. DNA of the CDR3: TGCAGCGCTCAGGGTTCCGGGGCCAACGTCCTGACTTTC. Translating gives CSAQGSGANVLTF.

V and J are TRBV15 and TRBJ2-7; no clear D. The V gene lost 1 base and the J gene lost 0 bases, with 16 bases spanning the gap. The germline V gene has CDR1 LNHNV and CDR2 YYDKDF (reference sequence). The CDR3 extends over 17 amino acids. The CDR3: CATSRVGPAQSSYEQYF. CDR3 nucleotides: TGTGCCACCAGCAGAGTAGGGCCGGCCCAGAGCTCCTACGAGCAGTACTTC.

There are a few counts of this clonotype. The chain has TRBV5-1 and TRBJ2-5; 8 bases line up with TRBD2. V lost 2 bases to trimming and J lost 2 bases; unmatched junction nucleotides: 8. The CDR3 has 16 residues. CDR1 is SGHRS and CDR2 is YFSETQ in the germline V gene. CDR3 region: CASSFSGGPSQETQYF. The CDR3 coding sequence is TGCGCCAGCAGCTTTTCGGGAGGGCCCTCTCAAGAGACCCAGTACTTC. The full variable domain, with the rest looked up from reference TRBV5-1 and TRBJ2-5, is KAGVTQTPRYLIKTRGQQVTLSCSPISGHRSVSWYQQTPGQGLQFLFEYFSETQRNKGNFPGRFSGRQFSNSRSEMNVSTLELGDSALYLCASSFSGGPSQETQYFGPGTRLLVL.

The DNA of the CDR3 is TGTGCCAGCAGCCAAGACAGATTGGTGGTTGAGACCCAGTACTTC. This translates into CASSQDRLVVETQYF. The V and J genes are TRBV3-1 and TRBJ2-5; the D is unclear. Germline-derived CDR1 and CDR2 are LGHDT and YNNKEL (reference sequence). This CDR3 spans 15 amino acids. The V gene lost 0 bases and the J gene lost 5 bases, with 13 bases spanning the gap.

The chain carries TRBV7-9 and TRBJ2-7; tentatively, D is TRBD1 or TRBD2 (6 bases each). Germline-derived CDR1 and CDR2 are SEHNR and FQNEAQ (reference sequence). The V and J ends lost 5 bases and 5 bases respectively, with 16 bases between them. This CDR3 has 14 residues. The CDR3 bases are TGTGCCAGCAGCCGCGGGACAACGGGAGACGAGCAGTACTTC. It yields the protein CASSRGTTGDEQYF. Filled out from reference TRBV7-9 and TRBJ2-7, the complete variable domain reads DTGVSQNPRHKITKRGQNVTFRCDPISEHNRLYWYRQTLGQGPEFLTYFQNEAQLEKSRLLSDRFSAERPKGSFSTLEIQRTEQGDSAMYLCASSRGTTGDEQYFGPGTRLTVT.

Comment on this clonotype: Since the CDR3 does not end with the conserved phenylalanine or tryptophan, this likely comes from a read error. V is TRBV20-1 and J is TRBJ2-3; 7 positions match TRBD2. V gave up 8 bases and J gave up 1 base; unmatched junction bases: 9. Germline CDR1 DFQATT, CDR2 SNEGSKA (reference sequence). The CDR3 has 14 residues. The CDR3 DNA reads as TGCAGTATTCGGGCGGGAGAGGGCACAGATACGCAGTATATT. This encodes CSIRAGEGTDTQYI.

This CDR3 is CASSLSRSGRLSDTQYF. CDR3 sequence (DNA): TGCGCCAGCAGCTTATCTCGTAGCGGGAGGCTTTCAGATACGCAGTATTTT. The chain recombines TRBV5-1 with TRBJ2-3, with 10 bases lining up with TRBD2. This CDR3 has 17 amino acids. The ends lost 2 bases at V and 4 bases at J; junction bases unmatched: 10. In germline, CDR1 is SGHRS, CDR2 YFSETQ.

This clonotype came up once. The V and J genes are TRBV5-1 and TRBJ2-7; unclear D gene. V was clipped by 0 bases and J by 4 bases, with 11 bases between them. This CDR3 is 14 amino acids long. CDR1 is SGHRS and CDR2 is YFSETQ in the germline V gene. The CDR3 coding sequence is TGCGCCAGCAGCTTGGGGGGATCCCTTTACGAGCAGTACTTC. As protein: CASSLGGSLYEQYF.

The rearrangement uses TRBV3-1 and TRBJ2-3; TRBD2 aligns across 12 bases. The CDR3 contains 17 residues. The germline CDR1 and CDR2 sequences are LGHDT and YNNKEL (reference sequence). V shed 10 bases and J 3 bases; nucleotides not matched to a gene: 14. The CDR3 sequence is CATSQVGLAGRTDTQYF. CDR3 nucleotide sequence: TGTGCCACCTCCCAAGTCGGACTAGCGGGAAGGACAGATACGCAGTATTTT.

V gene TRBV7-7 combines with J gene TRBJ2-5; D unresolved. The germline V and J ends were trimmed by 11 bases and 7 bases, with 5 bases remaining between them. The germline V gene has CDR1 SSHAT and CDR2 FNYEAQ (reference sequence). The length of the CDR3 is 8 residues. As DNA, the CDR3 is TGTGCCGTCGGGACCCAGTACTTC. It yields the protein CAVGTQYF.

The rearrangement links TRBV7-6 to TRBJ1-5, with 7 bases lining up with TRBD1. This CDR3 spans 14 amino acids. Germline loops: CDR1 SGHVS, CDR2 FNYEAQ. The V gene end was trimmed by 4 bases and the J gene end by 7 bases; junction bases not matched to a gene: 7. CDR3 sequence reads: CASSYRQGSQPQHF. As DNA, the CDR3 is TGTGCCAGCAGCTACCGACAGGGATCGCAGCCCCAGCATTTT. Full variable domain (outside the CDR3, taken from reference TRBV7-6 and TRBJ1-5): GAGVSQSPRYKVTKRGQDVALRCDPISGHVSLYWYRQALGQGPEFLTYFNYEAQQDKSGLPNDRFSAERPEGSISTLTIQRTEQRDSAMYRCASSYRQGSQPQHFGDGTRLSIL.

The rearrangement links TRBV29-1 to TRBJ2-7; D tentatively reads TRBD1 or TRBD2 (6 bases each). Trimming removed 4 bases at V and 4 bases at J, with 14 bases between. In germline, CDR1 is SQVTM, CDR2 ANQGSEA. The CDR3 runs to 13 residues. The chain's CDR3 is CSVVRGESYEQYF. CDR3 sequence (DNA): TGCAGCGTTGTAAGGGGGGAGTCATACGAGCAGTACTTC.

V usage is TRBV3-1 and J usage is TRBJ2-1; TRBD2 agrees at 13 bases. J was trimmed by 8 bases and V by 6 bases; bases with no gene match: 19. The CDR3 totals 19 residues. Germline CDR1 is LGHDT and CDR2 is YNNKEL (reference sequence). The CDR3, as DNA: TGTGCCAGCAGTCGCCCCGGGACTAGCGGGAAGCAGGCAATATATGAGCAGTTCTTC. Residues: CASSRPGTSGKQAIYEQFF.

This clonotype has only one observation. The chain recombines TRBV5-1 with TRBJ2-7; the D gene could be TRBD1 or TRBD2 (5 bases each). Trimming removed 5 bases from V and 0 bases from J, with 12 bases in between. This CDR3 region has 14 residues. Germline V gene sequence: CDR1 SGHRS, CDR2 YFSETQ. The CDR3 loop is CASRVGTLSYEQYF. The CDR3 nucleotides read TGCGCCAGCAGAGTGGGGACCCTCTCCTACGAGCAGTACTTC.

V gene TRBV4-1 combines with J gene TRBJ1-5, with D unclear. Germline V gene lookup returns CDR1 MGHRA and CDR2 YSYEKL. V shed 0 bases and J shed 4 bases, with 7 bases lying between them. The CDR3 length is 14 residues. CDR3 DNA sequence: TGCGCCAGCAGCCAAGACAGCTGGAATCAGCCCCAGCATTTT. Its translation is CASSQDSWNQPQHF.

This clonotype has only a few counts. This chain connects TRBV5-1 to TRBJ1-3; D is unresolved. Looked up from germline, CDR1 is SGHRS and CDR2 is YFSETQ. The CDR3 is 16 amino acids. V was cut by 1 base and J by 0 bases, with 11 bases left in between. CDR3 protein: CASSLSSRNSGNTIYF. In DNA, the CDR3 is TGCGCCAGCAGCTTGTCAAGTCGGAACTCTGGAAACACCATATATTTT.

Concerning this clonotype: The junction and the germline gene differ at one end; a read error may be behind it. DNA of the CDR3: TGCAGTGCCACCTCGAGCTCTGGGGCCAACGGCCTGACTTTC. Amino acids: CSATSSSGANGLTF. The genes are TRBV20-1 and TRBJ2-6; D is perhaps TRBD1 (5 bases). The CDR3 runs to 14 residues. Germline CDR1 DFQATT, CDR2 SNEGSKA (reference sequence).

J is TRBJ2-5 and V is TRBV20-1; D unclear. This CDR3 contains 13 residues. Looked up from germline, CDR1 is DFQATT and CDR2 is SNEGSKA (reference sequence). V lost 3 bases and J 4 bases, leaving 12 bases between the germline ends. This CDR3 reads CSARALPLETQYF. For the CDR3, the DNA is TGCAGTGCTAGGGCACTGCCTCTAGAGACCCAGTACTTC.

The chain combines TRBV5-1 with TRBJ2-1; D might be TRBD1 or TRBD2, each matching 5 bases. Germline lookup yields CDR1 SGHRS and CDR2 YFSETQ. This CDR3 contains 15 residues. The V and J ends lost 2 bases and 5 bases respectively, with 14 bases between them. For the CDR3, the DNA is TGCGCCAGCAGCTTCCGGGACCGAACGAACAATGAGCAGTTCTTC. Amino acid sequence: CASSFRDRTNNEQFF.

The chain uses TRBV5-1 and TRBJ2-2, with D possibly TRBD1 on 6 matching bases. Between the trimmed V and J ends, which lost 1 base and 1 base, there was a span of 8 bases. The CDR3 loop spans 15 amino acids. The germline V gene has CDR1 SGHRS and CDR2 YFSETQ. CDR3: CASSLKQGNTGELFF. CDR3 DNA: TGCGCCAGCAGCTTGAAACAGGGGAACACCGGGGAGCTGTTTTTT.

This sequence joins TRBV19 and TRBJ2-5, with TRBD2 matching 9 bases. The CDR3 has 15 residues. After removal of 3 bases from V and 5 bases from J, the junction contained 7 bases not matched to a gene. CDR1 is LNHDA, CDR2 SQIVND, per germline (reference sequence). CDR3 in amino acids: CASSIGAGGRETQYF. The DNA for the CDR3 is TGTGCCAGTAGTATTGGAGCGGGAGGCCGGGAGACCCAGTACTTC.

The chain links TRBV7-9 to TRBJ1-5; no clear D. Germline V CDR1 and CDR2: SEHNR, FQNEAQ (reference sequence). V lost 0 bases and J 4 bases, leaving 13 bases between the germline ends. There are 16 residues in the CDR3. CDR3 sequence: CASSLASGSENQPQHF. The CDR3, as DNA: TGTGCCAGCAGCTTAGCGTCTGGGTCCGAGAATCAGCCCCAGCATTTT.